The present T cell receptor (beta chain) was sequenced within a study of blood T cell repertoires in COVID-19. Data came from immunoSEQ multiplex PCR; TCRdb stores just in-frame clones and leaves some out. The profile shows 200,000 to 300,000 clones, roughly 91% of them singletons. The germline V gene encodes CDR1 SGHNT and CDR2 YYREEE (reference sequence). The CDR3 sequence is 17 residues long. The V and J ends lost 5 bases and 0 bases respectively, with 21 bases between them. The sequencing sample was made of peripheral blood. V gene TRBV5-4 combines with J gene TRBJ2-7, with D possibly matching TRBD2 (6 bases). The TCR sequence derives from a woman aged 40-49 years who had recovered from COVID-19. The CDR3 DNA reads TGTGCCAGCAGACTGGTGGGTGGGGCGGGGAGCTCCTACGAGCAGTACTTC. Its protein product is CASRLVGGAGSSYEQYF.